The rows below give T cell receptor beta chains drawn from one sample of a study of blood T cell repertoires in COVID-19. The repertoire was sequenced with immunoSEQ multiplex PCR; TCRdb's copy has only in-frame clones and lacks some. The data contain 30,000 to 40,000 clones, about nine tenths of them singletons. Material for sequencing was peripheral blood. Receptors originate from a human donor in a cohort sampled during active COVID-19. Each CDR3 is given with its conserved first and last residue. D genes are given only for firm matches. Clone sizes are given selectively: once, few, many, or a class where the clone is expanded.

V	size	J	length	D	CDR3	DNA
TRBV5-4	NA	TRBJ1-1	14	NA	CASREGGEYTEAFF	TGTGCCAGCAGGGAGGGTGGCGAGTACACTGAAGCTTTCTTT
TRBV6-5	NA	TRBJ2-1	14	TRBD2	CASSSGTSGNEQFF	TGTGCCAGCAGTTCTGGGACTAGTGGTAATGAGCAGTTCTTC
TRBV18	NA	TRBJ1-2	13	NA	CASSPTAAYGYTF	TGTGCCAGCTCACCAACAGCTGCCTATGGCTACACCTTC
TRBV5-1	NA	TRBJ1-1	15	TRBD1	CASSLWGQGATEAFF	TGCGCCAGCAGCTTGTGGGGACAGGGGGCCACTGAAGCTTTCTTT
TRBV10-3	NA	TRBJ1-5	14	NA	CAISGGGSNQPQHF	TGTGCCATCAGCGGGGGGGGGAGCAATCAGCCCCAGCATTTT
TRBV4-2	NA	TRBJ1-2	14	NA	CASSQETGGYGYTF	TGTGCCAGCAGCCAAGAAACGGGGGGCTATGGCTACACCTTC
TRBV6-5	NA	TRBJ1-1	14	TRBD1	CASSPLDRDTEAFF	TGTGCCAGCAGTCCTCTGGACAGGGACACTGAAGCTTTCTTT
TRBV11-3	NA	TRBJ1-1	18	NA	CASSPREGIVGPNTEAFF	TGTGCCAGCAGCCCACGTGAAGGGATTGTGGGGCCGAACACTGAAGCTTTCTTT
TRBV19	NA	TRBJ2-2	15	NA	CASSIAGVGTGELFF	TGTGCCAGTAGTATAGCGGGGGTCGGCACCGGGGAGCTGTTTTTT
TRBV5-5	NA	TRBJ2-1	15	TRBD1	CASSHGTDSYNEQFF	TGTGCCAGCAGCCATGGGACAGACTCCTACAATGAGCAGTTCTTC
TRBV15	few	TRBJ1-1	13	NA	CATSDQNGLEAFF	TGTGCCACCAGCGACCAAAACGGGTTGGAAGCTTTCTTT
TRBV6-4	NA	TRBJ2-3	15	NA	CASSDSEARRDTQYF	TGTGCCAGCAGTGACTCGGAGGCGCGGAGAGATACGCAGTATTTT
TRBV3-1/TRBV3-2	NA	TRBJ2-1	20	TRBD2	CASSPLGLAGVPTLGNEQFF	TGTGCCAGCAGCCCCCTGGGACTAGCGGGCGTTCCTACCCTTGGGAATGAGCAGTTCTTC
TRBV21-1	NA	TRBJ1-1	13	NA	CASGGHPNTEAFF	TGTGCCAGCGGGGGACACCCGAACACTGAAGCTTTCTTT
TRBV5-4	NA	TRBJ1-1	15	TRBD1	CASFRRGTGGTEAFF	TGTGCCAGCTTTCGAAGGGGGACAGGGGGCACTGAAGCTTTCTTT
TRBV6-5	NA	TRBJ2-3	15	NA	CASSYQSAAADTQYF	TGTGCCAGCAGCTACCAAAGCGCAGCAGCAGATACGCAGTATTTT
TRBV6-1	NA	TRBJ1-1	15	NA	CASSEVAGMATEAFF	TGTGCCAGCAGTGAAGTGGCAGGGATGGCCACTGAAGCTTTCTTT
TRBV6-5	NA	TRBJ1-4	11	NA	CASRMAEKLFF	TGTGCCAGCAGAATGGCTGAAAAACTGTTTTTT
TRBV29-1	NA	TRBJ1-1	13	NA	CSAPTLSNTEAFF	TGCAGCGCCCCGACATTATCGAACACTGAAGCTTTCTTT
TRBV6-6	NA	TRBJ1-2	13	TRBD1	CASSFGTEGGYTF	TGTGCCAGCAGTTTCGGGACAGAGGGGGGCTACACCTTC
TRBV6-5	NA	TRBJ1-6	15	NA	CASSYSTAQLSPLHF	TGTGCCAGCAGTTACTCAACTGCCCAACTTTCACCCCTCCACTTT
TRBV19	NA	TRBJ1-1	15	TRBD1	CASSIYGTEKPEAFF	TGTGCCAGTAGTATATACGGGACAGAGAAACCTGAAGCTTTCTTT
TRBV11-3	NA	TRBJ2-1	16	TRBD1	CASSLDSGQGAFEQFF	TGTGCCAGCAGCTTAGATTCTGGACAGGGGGCTTTTGAGCAGTTCTTC
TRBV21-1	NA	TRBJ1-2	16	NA	CASRPIRGRLSGCYTF	TGTGCCAGCAGGCCTATCAGGGGCAGGCTCTCGGGTTGCTACACCTTC
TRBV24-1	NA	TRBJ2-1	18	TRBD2	CATSDGRGTSSRYNEQFF	TGTGCCACCAGTGATGGGCGGGGGACTAGCAGCCGCTACAATGAGCAGTTCTTC
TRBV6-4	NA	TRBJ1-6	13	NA	CASSDSRRGPLHF	TGTGCCAGCAGTGACTCTCGGCGAGGACCCCTCCACTTT
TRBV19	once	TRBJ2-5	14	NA	CASKTRPLGETQYF	TGTGCCAGCAAAACTAGGCCTCTGGGGGAGACCCAGTACTTC
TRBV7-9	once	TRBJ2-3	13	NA	CASSSRDFDTQYF	TGTGCCAGCAGCTCCCGGGACTTTGATACGCAGTATTTT
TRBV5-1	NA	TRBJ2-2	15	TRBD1	CASTELGGQVGELFF	TGCGCCAGCACCGAGCTCGGGGGACAGGTCGGGGAGCTGTTTTTT